This T cell receptor beta chain was sequenced for a study of blood T cell repertoires in COVID-19. Across the study: Samples taken during acute and convalescent COVID-19 were collected in the United States, Italy and Spain. T cells, B-cell-depleted T cells, or PBMCs provided the cDNA or gDNA that served as material.

V dropped 4 bases and J dropped 4 bases, with 11 bases sitting between them. The CDR3 has 14 amino acids. Germline CDR1 MNHNY, CDR2 SVGAGI (reference sequence). Sequenced by immunoSEQ multiplex PCR; TCRdb stores in-frame clones only, minus some. The sample shows 200,000 to 300,000 clones, approximately 90% of them seen only once. The chain has TRBV6-6 and TRBJ2-1; D may be TRBD2 (5 bases). Sequencing was performed on peripheral blood. The clonotype originates from a man aged 55 to 70 who had recovered from COVID-19. CDR3 in amino acids: CASSSPRGYNEQFF. The CDR3 DNA sequence: TGTGCCAGCAGTTCTCCTCGGGGATACAATGAGCAGTTCTTC.